The 30 T cell receptor beta chains below were found in one sample sequenced in a study of blood T cell repertoires in COVID-19. Assay used: immunoSEQ multiplex PCR; TCRdb lists only in-frame clones, some missing. The sample has hundreds of thousands of clones, approximately 85% seen once. Sequences were obtained from PBMCs or T cells enriched from blood (not recorded which). These receptors originate from a man aged 25-45 years who had recovered from COVID-19.

The chain employs TRBV27 and TRBJ2-3; D may be TRBD1 (8 bases). Looked up from germline, CDR1 is MNHEY and CDR2 is SMNVEV (reference sequence). The CDR3 runs 15 residues. With 7 bases removed from V and 3 bases from J, the gap between germline ends came to 17 bases. The DNA for the CDR3 is TGTGCCAGCACCATACAGGGGGGGATGACAGATACGCAGTATTTT. It codes for CASTIQGGMTDTQYF.

The CDR3 is CATSDFYDGAEAFF. CDR3 in DNA: TGTGCCACCAGTGATTTCTATGACGGGGCTGAAGCTTTCTTT. This chain links TRBV24-1 with TRBJ1-1; D gene unclear. With 1 base removed from V and 6 bases from J, the gap between germline ends came to 11 bases. Per germline, CDR1 KGHDR and CDR2 SFDVKD. The CDR3 totals 14 residues.

The chain has TRBV7-2 and TRBJ1-1; 7 nucleotides match TRBD1. In germline, CDR1 is SGHTA, CDR2 FQGNSA. V was pared by 5 bases and J by 1 base, with 4 bases of the junction left unmatched. CDR3 length: 14 amino acids. Written as DNA, the CDR3 is TGTGCCAGCAGCGCCCGGACAGGGAACACTGAAGCTTTCTTT. This gives the protein CASSARTGNTEAFF.

The chain is built from TRBV10-3 and TRBJ2-3; no definite D call. V was trimmed by 2 bases and J by 6 bases, leaving 6 bases between them. The CDR3 runs to 12 residues. The germline V gene encodes CDR1 ENHRY and CDR2 SYGVKD. CDR3 region: CAISEHGDTQYF. The CDR3 coding sequence is TGTGCCATCAGTGAGCACGGGGATACGCAGTATTTT.

The rearrangement links TRBV24-1 to TRBJ2-5, with 10 bases matching TRBD1. The CDR3 runs 16 residues. Unmatched junction bases numbered 5, after V lost 1 base and J lost 4 bases. Per germline, CDR1 KGHDR and CDR2 SFDVKD. In nucleotides, the CDR3 is TGTGCCACCAGTGATTTAGCGACAGGGGGCGTAGAGACCCAGTACTTC. Amino acid sequence: CATSDLATGGVETQYF.

The chain links TRBV9 to TRBJ2-6; weak D call: TRBD1 (6 bases). Trimming removed 3 bases from V and 5 bases from J, with 21 bases in between. Germline-derived CDR1 and CDR2 are SGDLS and YYNGEE. The CDR3 runs to 18 residues. CDR3 bases: TGTGCCAGCAGCGCACCTTCAACAGGGTTCAAAAGGGCCAACGTCCTGACTTTC. It translates to CASSAPSTGFKRANVLTF.

The chain employs TRBV12-3 or TRBV12-4 and TRBJ1-1; the D is unclear. The CDR3 contains 13 residues. Trimming pared 6 bases from V and 0 bases from J, leaving 8 bases between. The CDR3 sequence: CASRLGLNTEAFF. CDR3 bases: TGTGCCAGCAGACTAGGGCTGAACACTGAAGCTTTCTTT.

V and J are TRBV7-3 and TRBJ2-3; D may be TRBD2 (6 bases). V was shortened by 5 bases and J by 0 bases, with 12 bases between the two germline ends. Germline CDR1 reads SGHTA; CDR2 reads FQGTGA. This CDR3 region has 15 residues. The CDR3 sequence: CASSRVAGSTDTQYF. As DNA, the CDR3 is TGTGCCAGCAGCCGAGTGGCGGGGAGCACAGATACGCAGTATTTT. The complete variable domain, with remaining parts taken from reference TRBV7-3 and TRBJ2-3, reads GAGVSQTPSNKVTEKGKYVELRCDPISGHTALYWYRQSLGQGPEFLIYFQGTGAADDSGLPNDRFFAVRPEGSVSTLKIQRTERGDSAVYLCASSRVAGSTDTQYFGPGTRLTVL.

The chain combines TRBV30 with TRBJ2-5; 10 bases map to TRBD1. Losses at the gene ends were 7 bases for V and 7 bases for J; bases not matched to a gene: 21. Germline V gives CDR1 GTSNPN, CDR2 SVGIG (reference sequence). The CDR3 loop spans 17 amino acids. CDR3 sequence: CASGGTGADLIVGTQYF. CDR3 bases: TGTGCCTCTGGCGGGACAGGGGCTGACTTAATCGTGGGGACCCAGTACTTC.

The chain combines TRBV6-5 with TRBJ1-2, with 11 bases that match TRBD1. The CDR3 extends over 14 amino acids. Unmatched junction bases numbered 5, after V lost 5 bases and J lost 6 bases. In germline, CDR1 is MNHEY, CDR2 SVGAGI. CDR3 nucleotide sequence: TGTGCCAGCAGTCTGTGGACAGGGGGCAATGGCTACACCTTC. Residues: CASSLWTGGNGYTF.

The rearrangement links TRBV4-1 to TRBJ2-2, with 7 bases aligning to TRBD2. The CDR3 is made up of 16 amino acids. The V gene's germline CDR1 is MGHRA and CDR2 YSYEKL. V dropped 0 bases and J dropped 3; count of bases not matched to a gene: 4. CDR3 coding DNA: TGCGCCAGCAGCCAAGATCCTAGCGGATACACCGGGGAGCTGTTTTTT. Protein: CASSQDPSGYTGELFF.

The chain carries TRBV20-1 and TRBJ2-5, with a possible D match to TRBD1 (5 bases). Germline-derived CDR1 and CDR2 are DFQATT and SNEGSKA (reference sequence). V gave up 6 bases and J gave up 2 bases, with 7 bases separating them. CDR3 size: 11 residues. CDR3 nucleotide sequence: TGCAGTGCGACAGCGCAAGAGACCCAGTACTTC. Its protein product is CSATAQETQYF.

The chain links TRBV2 to TRBJ1-1, with D perhaps matching TRBD1 (5 bases). Germline CDR1 and CDR2: SNHLY and FYNNEI. CDR3 size: 13 residues. V lost 7 bases, J lost 8 bases, and 17 bases lay in between. The CDR3 is CASNGYGRGEAFF. The CDR3 nucleotides read TGTGCCAGCAACGGGTATGGAAGGGGCGAAGCTTTCTTT.

The V gene is TRBV10-3, the J gene TRBJ2-3; TRBD1 matches 7 bases. The ends lost 2 bases at V and 1 base at J; junction bases unmatched: 3. This CDR3 is built from 15 residues. Germline CDR1 and CDR2: ENHRY and SYGVKD. Here the CDR3 DNA reads TGTGCCATCAGTGAGAACAGGGGCCGCACAGATACGCAGTATTTT. Amino acid sequence: CAISENRGRTDTQYF.

J is TRBJ2-3 and V is TRBV7-3; TRBD2 aligns across 11 bases. CDR1 and CDR2 (germline): SGHTA, FQGTGA. Trimming at V came to 3 bases and at J to 3 bases, leaving 5 bases not matched to a gene. The CDR3 has 16 residues. The CDR3 region is CASSFRSGGETDTQYF. CDR3 nucleotides: TGTGCCAGCAGCTTTCGTAGCGGGGGGGAAACAGATACGCAGTATTTT.

J is TRBJ1-4 and V is TRBV18; the match to TRBD1 covers 7 bases. V shed 8 bases and J 5 bases; nucleotides not matched to a gene: 5. The CDR3 length is 13 residues. Germline CDR1 and CDR2: KGHSH and LQKENI. CDR3 loop: CASRRDSNEKLFF. Here the CDR3 DNA reads TGTGCCAGCAGAAGGGACAGCAATGAAAAACTGTTTTTT. Variable domain in full (rest from reference TRBV18 and TRBJ1-4): NAGVMQNPRHLVRRRGQEARLRCSPMKGHSHVYWYRQLPEEGLKFMVYLQKENIIDESGMPKERFSAEFPKEGPSILRIQQVVRGDSAAYFCASRRDSNEKLFFGSGTQLSVL.

The V gene is TRBV9, the J gene TRBJ2-7; TRBD2 agrees at 7 bases. J lost 6 bases, V lost 0 bases, and 3 bases had no gene match. This CDR3 is 13 amino acids long. CDR1 and CDR2 from the germline V gene are SGDLS and YYNGEE. The chain's CDR3 is CASSVGSGGEQYF. The CDR3 DNA follows: TGTGCCAGCAGCGTAGGATCGGGGGGCGAGCAGTACTTC.

The genes are TRBV7-2 and TRBJ1-2; D is possibly TRBD1 (6 bases). The CDR3 runs to 15 residues. V was clipped by 0 bases and J by 4 bases, with 12 bases between them. Germline V gives CDR1 SGHTA, CDR2 FQGNSA. The CDR3 sequence: CASSLASRGSYGYTF. CDR3 in DNA: TGTGCCAGCAGCTTAGCAAGCAGGGGCTCCTATGGCTACACCTTC.

The chain recombines TRBV6-2 or TRBV6-3 with TRBJ1-1, with 8 nucleotides matching TRBD1. CDR1 and CDR2 (germline): MNHEY, SVGEGT. The V gene end was trimmed by 5 bases and the J gene end by 8 bases; junction bases not matched to a gene: 10. The CDR3 sequence is 14 residues long. Here the CDR3 reads CASSRLGTGGEAFF. CDR3 DNA: TGTGCCAGCAGTCGCCTCGGGACAGGCGGAGAAGCTTTCTTT.

The V gene is TRBV4-1, the J gene TRBJ2-7, with D possibly matching TRBD1 (6 bases). Per germline, CDR1 MGHRA and CDR2 YSYEKL. The CDR3 length is 14 residues. V shed 6 bases and J shed 9 bases, with 21 bases lying between them. CDR3 loop: CASSSKGGVGVQYF. CDR3 bases: TGCGCCAGCAGTTCGAAAGGGGGAGTTGGGGTGCAGTACTTC.

This chain joins TRBV5-8 and TRBJ2-3, with TRBD2 matching 8 bases. The J segment lost 0 bases and the V segment lost 4 bases, leaving 13 bases of the junction unmatched. Germline CDR1 and CDR2: SGHTS and YDEGEE. The CDR3 spans 18 residues. CDR3 sequence reads: CASSPRGGFELSTDTQYF. The CDR3 bases are TGTGCCAGCAGCCCCCGGGGGGGTTTCGAACTTAGCACAGATACGCAGTATTTT.

The chain carries TRBV5-1 and TRBJ2-7, with D perhaps matching TRBD1 (7 bases). The CDR3 sequence is 15 residues long. Germline values: CDR1 SGHRS, CDR2 YFSETQ. V was clipped by 6 bases and J by 2 bases, with 18 bases between them. The CDR3 DNA sequence: TGCGCCAGCACCCCCGGCGGGACAGCCACCTACGAGCAGTACTTC. Amino acids: CASTPGGTATYEQYF.

The J gene is TRBJ2-2, the V gene TRBV19, with a weak D call TRBD2 (7 bases). This CDR3 region has 14 residues. V lost 8 bases and J lost 3, with 13 bases in between. Germline loops: CDR1 LNHDA, CDR2 SQIVND (reference sequence). The CDR3 spells CASVKGGDTGELFF. DNA for the CDR3: TGTGCCAGTGTAAAAGGGGGGGACACCGGGGAGCTGTTTTTT.

The rearrangement uses TRBV4-2 and TRBJ2-7; TRBD1 might be the D (5 bases). Trimming took off 4 bases at V and 3 bases at J, with 19 bases between the two ends. Germline loops: CDR1 LGHNA, CDR2 YNFKEQ. This CDR3 is built from 16 residues. CDR3 sequence (DNA): TGTGCCAGCAGCCTGGGTGGGGCAGCCGTCGACTACGAGCAGTACTTC. It is translated as CASSLGGAAVDYEQYF.

The chain has TRBV5-3 and TRBJ1-5, with 8 bases lining up with TRBD1. TRBV5-3 carries the ORF label, with uncertain function. The CDR3 consists of 23 residues. V shed 5 bases, J shed 6 bases, and the junction held 34 bases outside the gene matches. CDR3 protein: CARSPTSRRVDRGPLRVGQPQHF. CDR3 coding DNA: TGTGCCAGAAGTCCCACGTCACGAAGAGTCGACAGGGGACCGCTTAGGGTAGGTCAGCCCCAGCATTTT.

The CDR3 spells CASSTHLGGYTF. The CDR3 DNA reads as TGTGCCAGCAGTACCCATCTAGGTGGCTACACCTTC. V is TRBV5-8 and J is TRBJ1-2; D not resolved. The V gene lost 5 bases and the J gene lost 7 bases, with 12 bases spanning the gap. There are 12 residues in the CDR3. Germline assignment: CDR1 SGHTS and CDR2 YDEGEE.

The chain combines TRBV23-1 with TRBJ1-1; 8 nucleotides agree with TRBD1. TRBV23-1 is classed as an ORF, of uncertain function. J was trimmed by 9 bases and V by 2 bases; bases with no gene match: 5. The CDR3 spans 13 residues. This CDR3 reads CASSQNGQGKAFF. The CDR3 nucleotides are TGCGCCAGCAGTCAAAATGGACAGGGAAAAGCTTTCTTT.

This chain uses TRBV18 with TRBJ2-7; 8 bases are a match to TRBD2. The junction had 9 bases not matched to a gene; V was cut back by 6 bases and J by 2 bases. CDR1 KGHSH and CDR2 LQKENI come from the germline V gene. The CDR3 runs to 15 residues. CDR3 residues: CASSRGAGGTYEQYF. In nucleotides, the CDR3 is TGTGCCAGCTCTAGAGGGGCGGGGGGAACCTACGAGCAGTACTTC.

This clone occurred many times. The chain recombines TRBV11-2 with TRBJ2-2, with TRBD2 as a possible D gene (6 bases). V gave up 7 bases and J gave up 2 bases, with 14 bases separating them. Germline V lookup: CDR1 SGHAT, CDR2 FQNNGV. The CDR3 has 15 residues. The CDR3 region has the DNA TGTGCCAGCAACTTCCCGGGACTTAACACCGGGGAGCTGTTTTTT. As protein: CASNFPGLNTGELFF.

The V call is TRBV6-5, the J call TRBJ2-1, with TRBD2 identical over 14 bases. CDR3 length: 15 residues. The V segment lost 4 bases and the J segment 6 bases; nucleotides outside the gene matches: 2. Germline V gene lookup returns CDR1 MNHEY and CDR2 SVGAGI. Written as DNA, the CDR3 is TGTGCCAGCAGTTTGGGACTAGCGGGGGCCAATGAGCAGTTCTTC. Protein: CASSLGLAGANEQFF.